This T cell receptor (beta chain) was recovered during a study of CD8+ T cells in alopecia areata. About the study: Those treated were given oral tofacitinib at 5 to 10 mg twice daily.

cDNA reverse transcribed from extracted RNA served as the sequencing template. Measured with immunoSEQ multiplex PCR; TCRdb has only the in-frame clones, and not every one. Here the sample spans over 70,000 clones, roughly 70% being singletons. Study outcomes and limitations: Expanded CD8+ clones among the top 100, and scalp clonality, were significantly decreased by tofacitinib. The study found that many expanded lesional clones persisted in scalp and blood during tofacitinib.

Concerning this clone itself: Its specificity is not known.

As for treatment: oral pan-JAK inhibitor, 5-10 mg twice daily. The CDR3 runs 14 residues. The germline V and J ends were trimmed by 0 bases and 6 bases, with 11 bases remaining between them. Looked up from germline, CDR1 is MGHRA and CDR2 is YSYEKL. The source was CD8+ T cells sorted from blood, collected at week 24, from a patient treated with tofacitinib. The chain recombines TRBV4-1 with TRBJ1-1; no clear D. The receptor's source is a human donor with alopecia areata. The CDR3 coding sequence is TGCGCCAGCAGCCAAGAGCCCCCCGTGGCTGAAGCTTTCTTT. It codes for CASSQEPPVAEAFF.